The TCR beta chain under discussion was sequenced for a study of shared clonotypes between healthy human individuals. As to this clone: The antigen is unknown.

V shed 6 bases and J shed 3 bases, with 11 bases lying between them. The length of the CDR3 is 14 residues. CDR1 is SNHLY, CDR2 FYNNEI, per germline. CD45RA+ naive and CD45RA-negative memory subsets were separated from CD4+ cells. The deep-level immunoSEQ assay was used. The table came from immunoSEQ multiplex PCR; TCRdb's copy has only in-frame clones and leaves some out. The data show 900,000 to 1,200,000 clones, 75% to 80% seen once. General study findings and limits: Against clonotypes common to all four donors, non-shared ones had lower generation probabilities.

Sequencing was done on a sample of memory CD4+ T cells from PBMCs. Subset noted: CD45RA-negative fraction. The receptor was isolated from a man aged 18 to 29 in good health. Some clones in this sample may be carry-over from other donors' samples. The chain has TRBV2 and TRBJ2-2; no reliable D call. The CDR3, as DNA: TGTGCCAGCAGGAAGGACGGAGACACCGGGGAGCTGTTTTTT. Translating it yields CASRKDGDTGELFF.